This T cell receptor (beta chain) was obtained from a study of cytomegalovirus exposure and HLA in healthy donors. In regard to this clone: The antigen is unknown.

Study findings and constraints: Cytomegalovirus-associated status was assigned to 150 or so TCR beta chains. Most TCR sequences were uncommon, yet certain public TCRs appeared in many donors.

Germline CDR1 and CDR2: PRHDT and FYEKMQ (reference sequence). The CDR3 has 15 residues. Trimming stripped 4 bases from V and 7 bases from J, with 17 bases between. Method: immunoSEQ multiplex PCR; TCRdb's copy keeps in-frame clones and lacks some. The profile shows about 98,000 clones, approximately 84% of them singletons. The sequenced sample consisted of PBMCs. The clonotype comes from a young man in good health and CMV-seropositive. The chain links TRBV13 to TRBJ1-5; perhaps TRBD1 as D (5 bases). CDR3 protein: CASSSGLTGGQPQHF. CDR3 sequence (DNA): TGTGCCAGCAGCTCCGGGTTAACAGGTGGCCAGCCCCAGCATTTT.